This passage covers 19 T cell receptor beta chains from one sample sequenced in a study of T cell responses to AZD1222 COVID-19 vaccine. Sequencing used immunoSEQ multiplex PCR; TCRdb keeps in-frame clones, though not all of them. The table includes roughly 24,000 clones, roughly 85% detected once. Sequenced material: peripheral blood, taken 28 days after the second AZD1222 dose. These receptors were taken from an adult who received the AZD1222 COVID-19 vaccine.

This rearrangement joins TRBV18 to TRBJ2-7; D may correspond to TRBD1 or TRBD2 (5 bases each). CDR3 length: 15 amino acids. Germline-derived CDR1 and CDR2 are KGHSH and LQKENI. Trimming cost V 3 bases and J 5 bases, with 17 bases left between them. The CDR3 DNA is TGTGCCAGCTCACCCGGGGCTACGGAGGCCAACGAGCAGTACTTC. This encodes CASSPGATEANEQYF.

CDR3 coding DNA: TGTGCCAGCAGTCCTGCGGCGACAGGCCGGATATATTTT. This encodes CASSPAATGRIYF. The chain links TRBV12-3 or TRBV12-4 to TRBJ1-3; D possibly corresponds to TRBD1 (6 bases). This CDR3 has 13 amino acids. The V end was cut by 5 bases, the J end by 13 bases, with 18 bases between.

Remarks on this clone: The same CDR3 also results from other DNA sequences found in this sample. This rearrangement joins TRBV7-8 to TRBJ1-5; no reliable D call. This CDR3 region has 14 residues. Germline assignment: CDR1 SGHVS and CDR2 FQNEAQ. The V end was cut by 1 base, the J end by 3 bases, with 7 bases between. This chain's CDR3 is CASSLVGINQPQHF. CDR3 sequence (DNA): TGTGCCAGCAGCTTAGTAGGAATCAATCAGCCCCAGCATTTT.

The chain joins TRBV6-5 to TRBJ1-2; no firm D call. The CDR3 contains 14 residues. With 0 bases removed from V and 3 bases from J, the gap between germline ends came to 8 bases. Germline V lookup: CDR1 MNHEY, CDR2 SVGAGI. The CDR3: CASSYSRRDYGYTF. CDR3 sequence (DNA): TGTGCCAGCAGTTACTCGAGGCGAGACTATGGCTACACCTTC.

Comments on this clone: The junction does not match germline at one end; this may be a read error. This chain connects TRBV19 to TRBJ2-2; 9 nucleotides agree with TRBD2. Germline-derived CDR1 and CDR2 are LNHDA and SQIVND (reference sequence). This CDR3 has 14 amino acids. The CDR3 spells CAGGTSPKTGELFF. CDR3 DNA sequence: TGTGCCGGGGGGACTAGCCCGAAAACCGGGGAGCTGTTTTTT.

The V and J genes are TRBV3-1 (or the pseudogene TRBV3-2) and TRBJ2-6; D ambiguous. CDR1 and CDR2 from the germline V gene are LGHDT and YNNKEL (reference sequence). With 0 bases removed from V and 0 bases from J, the gap between germline ends came to 9 bases. The CDR3 totals 17 residues. The CDR3 coding sequence is TGTGCCAGCAGCCAAGAGGGCAGCCTCTCTGGGGCCAACGTCCTGACTTTC. It yields the protein CASSQEGSLSGANVLTF.

This chain links TRBV19 with TRBJ1-1, with D unresolved. V lost 6 bases and J 3 bases, leaving 17 bases between the germline ends. Germline CDR1 LNHDA, CDR2 SQIVND (reference sequence). CDR3 length: 15 residues. The CDR3: CASSWKRLRDTEAFF. The CDR3 DNA sequence: TGTGCCAGTAGCTGGAAAAGGCTCCGCGACACTGAAGCTTTCTTT.

This clone was detected only a few times. The chain links TRBV4-1 to TRBJ2-1; 7 bases are a match to TRBD2. After removal of 7 bases from V and 1 base from J, the junction contained 4 bases not matched to a gene. The length of the CDR3 is 14 residues. Germline V gene lookup returns CDR1 MGHRA and CDR2 YSYEKL. The CDR3 DNA is TGCGCCAGCAACCGGGGGGAATCCTACAATGAGCAGTTCTTC. It encodes CASNRGESYNEQFF.

A few counts support this clone. This chain joins TRBV7-2 and TRBJ2-1; D unresolved. CDR1 and CDR2 from the germline V gene are SGHTA and FQGNSA. This CDR3 contains 14 residues. V shed 4 bases and J shed 0 bases, with 7 bases lying between them. The CDR3 loop is CASSWVSSYNEQFF. CDR3 DNA: TGTGCCAGCAGCTGGGTGAGCTCCTACAATGAGCAGTTCTTC.

The chain is built from TRBV5-1 and TRBJ1-2; D not resolved. The germline V gene has CDR1 SGHRS and CDR2 YFSETQ. The CDR3 runs to 13 residues. V lost 0 bases to trimming and J lost 3 bases, with 6 bases between them. The CDR3 DNA is TGCGCCAGCAGCTTGGATCGGGACTATGGCTACACCTTC. This codes for CASSLDRDYGYTF.

The chain uses TRBV5-6 and TRBJ2-5, with 9 bases lining up with TRBD1. This CDR3 contains 17 residues. Germline CDR1 is SGHDT and CDR2 is YYEEEE. V lost 0 bases, J lost 5 bases, and 11 bases stayed unmatched. The CDR3 is CASSLAGQGVLGETQYF. The CDR3 DNA sequence: TGTGCCAGCAGCTTGGCGGGACAGGGAGTCCTCGGGGAGACCCAGTACTTC.

V usage is TRBV19 and J usage is TRBJ2-6, with D perhaps matching TRBD1 (6 bases). Germline lookup yields CDR1 LNHDA and CDR2 SQIVND (reference sequence). The CDR3 has 16 residues. The V end was cut by 5 bases, the J end by 0 bases, with 11 bases between. DNA of the CDR3: TGTGCCAGTAGTGATCAGGGGAGCTCTGGGGCCAACGTCCTGACTTTC. It specifies CASSDQGSSGANVLTF.

This clone was found a few times. The chain employs TRBV6-4 and TRBJ1-1; D not certain. The V gene lost 3 bases and the J gene lost 2 bases, with 7 bases spanning the gap. The CDR3 covers 13 residues. Germline-derived CDR1 and CDR2 are MRHNA and SNTAGT. In DNA, the CDR3 is TGTGCCAGCAGTGAGTATGTCAACACTGAAGCTTTCTTT. It is translated as CASSEYVNTEAFF.

V is TRBV7-9 and J is TRBJ1-2; D remains unclear. Per the germline V gene, CDR1 is SEHNR and CDR2 is FQNEAQ (reference sequence). The CDR3 is 12 amino acids. V dropped 3 bases and J dropped 7 bases, with 9 bases sitting between them. The CDR3 loop reads CASSFSGGGYTF. CDR3 DNA: TGTGCCAGCAGCTTCTCGGGAGGTGGCTACACCTTC. Drawing the rest from reference TRBV7-9 and TRBJ1-2, the complete variable domain is DTGVSQNPRHKITKRGQNVTFRCDPISEHNRLYWYRQTLGQGPEFLTYFQNEAQLEKSRLLSDRFSAERPKGSFSTLEIQRTEQGDSAMYLCASSFSGGGYTFGSGTRLTVV.

The rearrangement uses TRBV28 and TRBJ2-1, with TRBD1 identical over 9 bases. This CDR3 has 15 amino acids. V lost 4 bases and J lost 5; bases outside the gene matches: 6. Germline loops: CDR1 MDHEN, CDR2 SYDVKM. The CDR3 DNA follows: TGTGCCAGCAGTTGGGACAGGGAGATCCACAATGAGCAGTTCTTC. Its protein product is CASSWDREIHNEQFF.

This chain links TRBV7-2 with TRBJ1-1; TRBD1 might be the D (5 bases). This CDR3 spans 13 amino acids. V was shortened by 5 bases and J by 5 bases, with 12 bases between the two germline ends. CDR1 is SGHTA and CDR2 is FQGNSA in the germline V gene. The CDR3 region has the DNA TGTGCCAGCAGCGCGCCGGGGCGGACTGAAGCTTTCTTT. Its protein product is CASSAPGRTEAFF.

The chain couples TRBV6-5 to TRBJ2-7; D not resolved. CDR3 length: 12 amino acids. V lost 6 bases, J lost 6 bases, and 12 bases lay in between. Germline assignment: CDR1 MNHEY and CDR2 SVGAGI. DNA of the CDR3: TGTGCCAGCAGCTTACTCGGGTTCGAGCAGTACTTC. Its protein is CASSLLGFEQYF.

The gene calls are TRBV7-6 and TRBJ1-2; D call uncertain. Germline CDR1 SGHVS, CDR2 FNYEAQ. This CDR3 is 11 amino acids long. The ends were cut back, 4 bases at V and 0 bases at J, with 0 bases in the middle. The CDR3 sequence is CASSSNYGYTF. The CDR3 DNA sequence: TGTGCCAGCAGCTCTAACTATGGCTACACCTTC. The entire variable domain, with the rest obtained from reference TRBV7-6 and TRBJ1-2, is as follows: GAGVSQSPRYKVTKRGQDVALRCDPISGHVSLYWYRQALGQGPEFLTYFNYEAQQDKSGLPNDRFSAERPEGSISTLTIQRTEQRDSAMYRCASSSNYGYTFGSGTRLTVV.

The V and J genes are TRBV7-2 and TRBJ1-5; no definite D call. Per the germline V gene, CDR1 is SGHTA and CDR2 is FQGNSA. V was trimmed by 1 base and J by 0 bases, leaving 7 bases between them. CDR3 length: 15 residues. The CDR3 nucleotides are TGTGCCAGCAGCTTAGTGGCAGTTAGCAATCAGCCCCAGCATTTT. This encodes CASSLVAVSNQPQHF. Looking up the rest from reference TRBV7-2 and TRBJ1-5 gives the full variable domain: GAGVSQSPSNKVTEKGKDVELRCDPISGHTALYWYRQSLGQGLEFLIYFQGNSAPDKSGLPSDRFSAERTGGSVSTLTIQRTQQEDSAVYLCASSLVAVSNQPQHFGDGTRLSIL.